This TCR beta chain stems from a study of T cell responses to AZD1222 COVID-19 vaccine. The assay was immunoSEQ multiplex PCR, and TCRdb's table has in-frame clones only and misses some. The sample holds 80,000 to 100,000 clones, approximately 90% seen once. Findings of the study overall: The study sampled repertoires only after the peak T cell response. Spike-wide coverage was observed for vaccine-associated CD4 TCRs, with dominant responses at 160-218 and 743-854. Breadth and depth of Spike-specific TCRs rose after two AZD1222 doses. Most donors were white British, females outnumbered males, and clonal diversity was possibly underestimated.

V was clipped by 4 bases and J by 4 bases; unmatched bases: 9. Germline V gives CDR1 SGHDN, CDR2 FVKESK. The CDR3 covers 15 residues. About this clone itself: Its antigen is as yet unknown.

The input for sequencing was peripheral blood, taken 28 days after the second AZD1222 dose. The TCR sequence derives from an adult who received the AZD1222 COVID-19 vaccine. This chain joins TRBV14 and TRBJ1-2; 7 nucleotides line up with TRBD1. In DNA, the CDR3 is TGTGCCAGCAGCCCTAGGTACAGGGGCGCCTATGGCTACACCTTC. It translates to CASSPRYRGAYGYTF.